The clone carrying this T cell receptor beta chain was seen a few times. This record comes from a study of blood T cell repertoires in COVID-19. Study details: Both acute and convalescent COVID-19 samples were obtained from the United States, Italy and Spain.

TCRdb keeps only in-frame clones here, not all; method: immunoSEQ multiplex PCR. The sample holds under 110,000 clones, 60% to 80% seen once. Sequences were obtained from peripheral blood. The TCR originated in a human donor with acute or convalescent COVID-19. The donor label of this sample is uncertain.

The CDR3 region is CASRIGRLNEKLFF. DNA for the CDR3: TGTGCCAGCAGGATTGGGAGACTGAATGAAAAACTGTTTTTT. V is TRBV6-5 and J is TRBJ1-4; D gene ambiguous. This CDR3 has 14 residues. Germline V gene sequence: CDR1 MNHEY, CDR2 SVGAGI. V lost 6 bases, J lost 5 bases, and 13 bases lay in between.